This TCR beta chain was profiled in a study of regulatory T cells in long-lasting Graves disease. Specified time point: newly diagnosed GD, antithyroid drugs for less than 3 months. Extracted RNA from PBMCs served as the source of the TCR library. Findings and caveats of the study: Persistent Graves' patients showed a TCR diversity that was lower than that of newly diagnosed ones.

This clonotype was found many times. Its target is unknown. This CDR3 has 15 residues. Germline values: CDR1 SNHLY, CDR2 FYNNEI. Trimming stripped 7 bases from V and 4 bases from J, with 18 bases between. Researchers made TCR beta libraries by using iRepertoire HTBI primers and running Arm-PCR on CDR3 regions. TCRdb recomputed calls from the multiplex PCR reads with MiXCR, one row per CDR3 protein. Here the sample spans some 400,000 distinct CDR3 sequences, around 14% being singletons. The same data also contributed to another study, on T cells in Graves' hyperthyroidism and ophthalmopathy. As that study records: In blood, most of the thyroid clonotypes expanded above 0.001 were also present.

Sequencing was performed on peripheral blood mononuclear cells (PBMCs), taken at new diagnosis, from a patient treated with antithyroid drugs. The TCR comes from a young woman with Graves disease. The V call is TRBV2, the J call TRBJ2-3; D perhaps matches TRBD2 (6 bases). The CDR3 loop is CASKPNYGGPDTQYF. CDR3 nucleotides: TGTGCCAGCAAACCGAATTACGGGGGACCAGATACGCAGTATTTT.